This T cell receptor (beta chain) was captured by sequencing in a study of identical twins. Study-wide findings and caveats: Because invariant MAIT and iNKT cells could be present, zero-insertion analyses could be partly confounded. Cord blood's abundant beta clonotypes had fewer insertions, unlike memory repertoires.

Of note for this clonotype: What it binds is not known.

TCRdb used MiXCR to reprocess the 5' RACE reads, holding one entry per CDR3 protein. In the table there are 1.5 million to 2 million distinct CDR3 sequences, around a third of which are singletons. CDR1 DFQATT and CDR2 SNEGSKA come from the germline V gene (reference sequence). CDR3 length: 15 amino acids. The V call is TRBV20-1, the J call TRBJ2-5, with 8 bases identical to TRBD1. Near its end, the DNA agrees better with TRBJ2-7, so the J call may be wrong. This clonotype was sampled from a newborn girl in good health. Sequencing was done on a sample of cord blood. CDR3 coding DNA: TGCAGTGCTAAGAACCAGGGGGCAGGATCCTACGAGCAGTACTTC. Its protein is CSAKNQGAGSYEQYF.